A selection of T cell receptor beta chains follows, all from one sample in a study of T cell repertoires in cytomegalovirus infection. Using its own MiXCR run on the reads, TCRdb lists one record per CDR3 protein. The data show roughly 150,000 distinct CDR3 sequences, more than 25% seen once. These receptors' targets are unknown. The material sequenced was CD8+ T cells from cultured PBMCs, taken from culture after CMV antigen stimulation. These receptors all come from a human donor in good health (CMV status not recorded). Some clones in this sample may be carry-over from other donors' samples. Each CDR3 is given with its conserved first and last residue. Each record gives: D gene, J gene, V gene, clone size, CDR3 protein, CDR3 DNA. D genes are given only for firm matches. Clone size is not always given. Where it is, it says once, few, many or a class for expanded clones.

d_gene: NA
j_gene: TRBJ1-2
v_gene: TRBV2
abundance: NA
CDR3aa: CASSARSLLNGYTF
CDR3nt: TGTGCCAGCAGTGCCAGGAGCCTTTTGAATGGCTACACCTTC

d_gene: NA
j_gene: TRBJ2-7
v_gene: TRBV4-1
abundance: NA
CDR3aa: CASSQTAGVSYEQYF
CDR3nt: TGCGCCAGCAGCCAAACGGCTGGGGTGAGCTACGAGCAGTACTTC

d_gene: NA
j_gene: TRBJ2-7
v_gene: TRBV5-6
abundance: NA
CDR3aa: CASSRQWDIYYEQYF
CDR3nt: TGTGCCAGCAGCCGGCAGTGGGACATTTACTACGAGCAGTACTTC

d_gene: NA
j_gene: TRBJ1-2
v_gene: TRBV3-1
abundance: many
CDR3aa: CASSPSGGYGYTF
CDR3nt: TGTGCCAGCAGCCCCTCGGGCGGCTATGGCTACACCTTC

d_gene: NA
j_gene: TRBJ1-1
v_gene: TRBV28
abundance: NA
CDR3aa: CASSFLPGLVTEAFF
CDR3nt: TGTGCCAGCAGTTTTCTACCGGGACTGGTCACTGAAGCTTTCTTT

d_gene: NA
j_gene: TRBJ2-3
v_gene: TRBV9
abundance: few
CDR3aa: CASSVQDQATQYF
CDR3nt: TGTGCCAGCAGCGTCCAGGACCAAGCTACGCAGTATTTT

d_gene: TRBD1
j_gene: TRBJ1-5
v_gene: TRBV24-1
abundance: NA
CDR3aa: CATSGPGGLQPQHF
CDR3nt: TGTGCCACCAGTGGACCAGGGGGTCTCCAGCCCCAGCATTTT

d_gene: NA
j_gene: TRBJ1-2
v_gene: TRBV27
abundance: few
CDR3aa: CASSFSPSGMYGYTF
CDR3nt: TGTGCCAGCAGTTTCTCCCCGTCGGGCATGTATGGCTACACCTTC

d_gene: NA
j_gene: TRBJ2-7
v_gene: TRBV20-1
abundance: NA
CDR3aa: CSARRSNEQYF
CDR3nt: TGCAGTGCGCGTAGGTCCAACGAGCAGTACTTC

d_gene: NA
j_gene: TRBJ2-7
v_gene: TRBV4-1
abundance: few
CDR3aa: CASSQDARWEQYF
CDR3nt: TGCGCCAGCAGCCAAGATGCCCGGTGGGAGCAGTACTTC

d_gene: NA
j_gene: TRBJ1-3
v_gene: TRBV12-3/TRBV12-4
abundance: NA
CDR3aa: CASSPIDSGNTIYF
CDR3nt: TGTGCCAGCAGCCCAATCGACAGCGGAAACACCATATATTTT

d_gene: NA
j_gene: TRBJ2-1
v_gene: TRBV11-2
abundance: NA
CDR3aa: CASSFTTGDSYNEQFF
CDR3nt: TGTGCCAGCAGCTTCACTACCGGGGATTCCTACAATGAGCAGTTCTTC

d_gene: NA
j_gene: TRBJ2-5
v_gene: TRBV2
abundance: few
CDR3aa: CASSEWETQYF
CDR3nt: TGTGCCAGCAGTGAATGGGAGACCCAGTACTTC

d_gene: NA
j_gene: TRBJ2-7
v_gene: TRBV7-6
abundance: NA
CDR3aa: CASSREGTPYEQYF
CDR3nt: TGTGCCAGCAGCCGAGAAGGGACCCCCTACGAGCAGTACTTC

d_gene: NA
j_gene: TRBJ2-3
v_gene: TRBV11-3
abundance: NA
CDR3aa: CASSLYRTDTQYF
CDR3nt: TGTGCCAGCAGCTTGTACCGCACAGATACGCAGTATTTT

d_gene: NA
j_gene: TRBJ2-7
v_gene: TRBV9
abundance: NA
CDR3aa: CASSVVEAGTEQYF
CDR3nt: TGTGCCAGCAGCGTAGTCGAGGCCGGGACAGAGCAGTACTTC

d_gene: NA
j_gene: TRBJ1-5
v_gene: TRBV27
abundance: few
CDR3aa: CASSSPGSNQPQHF
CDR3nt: TGTGCCAGCAGTTCTCCGGGGAGCAATCAGCCCCAGCATTTT

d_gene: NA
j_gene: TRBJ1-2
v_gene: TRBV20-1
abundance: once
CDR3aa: CSAWEPQGDYGYTF
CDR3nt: TGCAGTGCCTGGGAACCCCAGGGTGACTATGGCTACACCTTC

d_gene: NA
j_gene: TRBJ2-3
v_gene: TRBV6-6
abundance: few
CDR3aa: CASRPDSTDTQYF
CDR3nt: TGTGCCAGCAGACCGGACAGCACAGATACGCAGTATTTT

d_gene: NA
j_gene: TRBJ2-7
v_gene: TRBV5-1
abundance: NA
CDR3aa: CASSLGQGMALYEQYF
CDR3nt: TGCGCCAGCAGCTTGGGGCAGGGGATGGCCCTCTACGAGCAGTACTTC

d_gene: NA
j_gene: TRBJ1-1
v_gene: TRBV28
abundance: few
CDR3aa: CASSLLGQEAFF
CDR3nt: TGTGCCAGCAGTTTATTAGGACAGGAAGCTTTCTTT